The 27 T cell receptor beta chains presented below share a single source sample, sequenced in a study of T-cell reconstitution after alpha-beta-depleted transplantation in children. As it was prepared, the TCRbeta library received unique molecular identifiers. TCRdb re-analysed the PCR reads in MiXCR, keeping a single row per CDR3 protein. Of roughly 300,000 distinct CDR3 sequences listed, 9.9% are singletons. Sequences were derived from PBMCs from the stem cell graft donor, sampled from the stem cell graft. The receptor source for this set is a human donor who donated a stem cell graft to a child with SCID.

A note on this clonotype: A clone one base away is much larger, so this may be a read error. The final CDR3 position lacks the conserved phenylalanine or tryptophan, pointing to a likely read error. This chain connects TRBV12-3 or TRBV12-4 to TRBJ2-5, with 8 bases aligning to TRBD1. CDR3 length equals 14 residues. Losses at the gene ends were 6 bases for V and 1 base for J; bases not matched to a gene: 4. The DNA of the CDR3 is TGTGCCAGCAGCCTTACAGGGGGCCAAGAGACCCAGTACTTA. It codes for CASSLTGGQETQYL.

The V and J genes are TRBV12-3 or TRBV12-4 and TRBJ2-2, with a tentative D call TRBD2 (5 bases). This CDR3 has 14 amino acids. V gave up 3 bases and J gave up 1 base, with 6 bases separating them. The CDR3 protein is CASSFRGNTGELFF. CDR3 in DNA: TGTGCCAGCAGTTTCCGGGGGAACACCGGGGAGCTGTTTTTT.

This clonotype was found many times. This chain links TRBV7-9 with TRBJ1-1; D not resolved. V was cut by 2 bases and J by 7 bases, with 2 bases left in between. This CDR3 spans 10 amino acids. Germline CDR1 SEHNR, CDR2 FQNEAQ (reference sequence). The CDR3 loop is CASSLLEAFF. The DNA of the CDR3 is TGTGCCAGCAGCTTACTTGAAGCTTTCTTT.

There are a few counts of this clonotype. The genes are TRBV5-1 and TRBJ2-2; D is undetermined. The V gene's germline CDR1 is SGHRS and CDR2 YFSETQ. This CDR3 has 15 amino acids. Trimming removed 2 bases at V and 0 bases at J, with 8 bases between. CDR3 DNA sequence: TGCGCCAGCAGCTTCCCAGCGCCGAACACCGGGGAGCTGTTTTTT. Protein: CASSFPAPNTGELFF.

In this sample, this clonotype turned up many times. The chain couples TRBV20-1 to TRBJ2-4; D assignment may be TRBD1 or TRBD2 (6 bases each). The CDR3 totals 13 residues. Germline V CDR1 and CDR2: DFQATT, SNEGSKA (reference sequence). With 0 bases removed from V and 8 bases from J, the gap between germline ends came to 11 bases. The CDR3 here is CSARDGGRDIQYF. CDR3 DNA sequence: TGCAGTGCTAGAGATGGGGGGCGAGACATTCAGTACTTC.

The table lists this clonotype with a few counts. This chain uses TRBV5-4 with TRBJ1-5; D remains ambiguous. V lost 0 bases to trimming and J lost 5 bases, with 24 bases between them. Germline V gene sequence: CDR1 SGHNT, CDR2 YYREEE (reference sequence). The CDR3 has 19 amino acids. CDR3 protein: CASSLAPLGVLDSDQPQHF. In DNA form, the CDR3 reads TGTGCCAGCAGCTTGGCCCCCCTCGGAGTGTTGGATTCGGATCAGCCCCAGCATTTT.

The chain is built from TRBV7-2 and TRBJ2-7; weak D call: TRBD1 (5 bases). Trimming cost V 3 bases and J 6 bases, with 18 bases left between them. Germline V gene data show CDR1 as SGHTA and CDR2 as FQGNSA. This CDR3 spans 15 amino acids. The CDR3 DNA reads TGTGCCAGCAGCTTTAGGGGCCAGGCGTCGCGCGAGCAGTACTTC. Translating gives CASSFRGQASREQYF.

This chain links TRBV15 with TRBJ2-7, with 10 bases that match TRBD1. The germline CDR1 and CDR2 sequences are LNHNV and YYDKDF (reference sequence). The CDR3 runs to 15 residues. V lost 0 bases to trimming and J lost 6 bases; unmatched junction nucleotides: 5. The CDR3: CATSRDRDRGFEQYF. Here the CDR3 DNA reads TGTGCCACCAGCAGAGACCGGGACAGGGGTTTCGAGCAGTACTTC.

The chain carries TRBV10-1 and TRBJ2-7; TRBD1 might be the D (5 bases). This CDR3 is 14 amino acids long. V dropped 5 bases and J dropped 3 bases, with 14 bases sitting between them. Germline V lookup: CDR1 WNHNN, CDR2 SYGVQD (reference sequence). CDR3 in amino acids: CASSPGNPYYEQYF. The CDR3 nucleotides read TGCGCCAGCAGTCCAGGGAACCCATACTACGAGCAGTACTTC.

The rearrangement joins TRBV5-6 to TRBJ2-3; D call uncertain. The CDR3 contains 18 residues. Germline loops: CDR1 SGHDT, CDR2 YYEEEE. V was trimmed by 0 bases and J by 0 bases, leaving 17 bases between them. The chain's CDR3 is CASSLVGLPSSSTDTQYF. The CDR3 DNA reads as TGTGCCAGCAGCTTGGTAGGCCTACCGTCCTCTAGCACAGATACGCAGTATTTT.

CDR3: CSASLAGGLNEQFF. Written as DNA, the CDR3 is TGCAGTGCTAGTCTTGCGGGGGGGCTGAATGAGCAGTTCTTC. The gene calls are TRBV20-1 and TRBJ2-1, with TRBD2 matching over 9 bases. V was clipped by 3 bases and J by 7 bases; unmatched bases: 7. Germline CDR1 reads DFQATT; CDR2 reads SNEGSKA (reference sequence). The CDR3 consists of 14 residues.

The chain couples TRBV2 to TRBJ2-2, with 8 bases matching TRBD1. V shed 0 bases, J shed 4 bases, and the junction held 4 bases outside the gene matches. The germline V gene encodes CDR1 SNHLY and CDR2 FYNNEI. The CDR3 covers 16 residues. This CDR3 reads CASSEARQGTTGELFF. CDR3 DNA: TGTGCCAGCAGTGAAGCACGACAGGGGACCACCGGGGAGCTGTTTTTT.

This clonotype was observed at least ten times. The rearrangement joins TRBV5-4 to TRBJ1-6, with D possibly matching TRBD1 (5 bases). V gave up 4 bases and J gave up 9 bases, with 8 bases separating them. The V gene's germline CDR1 is SGHNT and CDR2 YYREEE (reference sequence). The CDR3 is 12 residues long. This CDR3 reads CASSGQGSPLHF. For the CDR3, the DNA is TGTGCCAGCAGCGGCCAGGGTTCACCCCTCCACTTT.

The table lists this clonotype with a few counts. This chain connects TRBV9 to TRBJ2-5, with 10 positions matching TRBD1. The CDR3 has 17 residues. The germline V gene has CDR1 SGDLS and CDR2 YYNGEE. The V and J ends lost 0 bases and 5 bases, in that order; junction bases with no gene match: 10. CDR3 residues: CASSVASPRQGAETQYF. Written as DNA, the CDR3 is TGTGCCAGCAGCGTAGCGTCACCTCGACAGGGGGCGGAGACCCAGTACTTC.

This clonotype showed up just a few times. V is TRBV20-1 and J is TRBJ2-7, with D perhaps TRBD2 (5 bases). This CDR3 region has 13 residues. V gave up 6 bases and J gave up 1 base, with 13 bases separating them. CDR1 DFQATT and CDR2 SNEGSKA come from the germline V gene (reference sequence). The CDR3 region is CSALSGESYEQYF. The CDR3, as DNA: TGCAGTGCCCTCAGTGGGGAGTCCTACGAGCAGTACTTC.

The chain recombines TRBV20-1 with TRBJ2-4; TRBD2 matches 10 bases. The CDR3 consists of 12 residues. Germline CDR1 reads DFQATT; CDR2 reads SNEGSKA (reference sequence). Germline trimming cut 2 bases from V and 8 bases from J; bases unmatched to any gene: 0. The chain's CDR3 is CSARLAGDIQYF. The DNA for the CDR3 is TGCAGTGCTAGACTAGCGGGGGACATTCAGTACTTC.

The chain links TRBV19 to TRBJ1-5; 9 bases are a match to TRBD1. The ends lost 6 bases at V and 2 bases at J; junction bases unmatched: 5. From germline, CDR1 is LNHDA and CDR2 SQIVND (reference sequence). The CDR3 consists of 15 residues. Here the CDR3 reads CASRGQGRGNQPQHF. For the CDR3, the DNA is TGTGCCAGTAGGGGACAGGGAAGAGGCAATCAGCCCCAGCATTTT.

This sequence joins TRBV6-6 and TRBJ1-2; D gene uncertain. Germline V CDR1 and CDR2: MNHNY, SVGAGI (reference sequence). This CDR3 is 12 amino acids long. V lost 7 bases, J lost 0 bases, and 6 bases lay in between. CDR3 amino acids: CASTPTNYGYTF. The CDR3 DNA follows: TGTGCCAGCACCCCGACTAACTATGGCTACACCTTC.

This chain uses TRBV6-1 with TRBJ2-5; 7 bases fit TRBD2. With V trimmed by 8 bases and J by 3 bases, 3 bases remained unmatched. The CDR3 length is 12 residues. Germline CDR1 and CDR2: MNHNS and SASEGT. The CDR3 nucleotides are TGTGCCAGCGTTGGGACTAAAGAGACCCAGTACTTC. Residues: CASVGTKETQYF.

This clonotype showed up just a few times. The chain recombines TRBV5-4 with TRBJ2-2; D not certain. The CDR3 totals 16 residues. Trimming took 4 bases from V and 4 from J, leaving 17 bases between them. Germline loops: CDR1 SGHNT, CDR2 YYREEE (reference sequence). For the CDR3, the DNA is TGTGCCAGCAGCCAGACACCTCAGCCTTCCACCGGGGAGCTGTTTTTT. It encodes CASSQTPQPSTGELFF.

The chain joins TRBV13 to TRBJ2-1; 7 nucleotides line up with TRBD2. The germline CDR1 and CDR2 sequences are PRHDT and FYEKMQ (reference sequence). This CDR3 is built from 14 residues. The junction had 7 bases not matched to a gene; V was cut back by 5 bases and J by 6 bases. The DNA for the CDR3 is TGTGCCAGCAGCCCCGCGGGGGAGTGCAATGAGCAGTTCTTC. Residues: CASSPAGECNEQFF.

The chain employs TRBV14 and TRBJ2-2, with D hard to call. Germline V gives CDR1 SGHDN, CDR2 FVKESK. Trimming took 4 bases from V and 0 from J, leaving 12 bases between them. This CDR3 is 16 amino acids long. CDR3 sequence (DNA): TGTGCCAGCAGCCCGCTGGTGCGCGCGAACACCGGGGAGCTGTTTTTT. It codes for CASSPLVRANTGELFF.

Only a few counts were recorded for this clonotype. The rearrangement uses TRBV7-6 and TRBJ2-1; 12 nucleotides line up with TRBD2. Trimming cost V 5 bases and J 7 bases; bases outside gene matches: 9. CDR1 SGHVS and CDR2 FNYEAQ come from the germline V gene. CDR3 size: 16 residues. The chain's CDR3 is CASSRDGTSGRNEQFF. The CDR3 nucleotides are TGTGCCAGCAGCCGCGATGGGACTAGCGGGCGGAATGAGCAGTTCTTC.

The V and J genes are TRBV19 and TRBJ1-1; 7 nucleotides align to TRBD1. The CDR3 sequence is 11 residues long. Germline trimming cut 7 bases from V and 8 bases from J; bases unmatched to any gene: 4. Germline CDR1 and CDR2: LNHDA and SQIVND (reference sequence). The CDR3 loop is CASTTGVEAFF. For the CDR3, the DNA is TGTGCCAGTACCACAGGGGTAGAAGCTTTCTTT. The full variable domain, in which reference TRBV19 and TRBJ1-1 provide the parts outside the CDR3, is DGGITQSPKYLFRKEGQNVTLSCEQNLNHDAMYWYRQDPGQGLRLIYYSQIVNDFQKGDIAEGYSVSREKKESFPLTVTSAQKNPTAFYLCASTTGVEAFFGQGTRLTVV.

The chain is built from TRBV5-1 and TRBJ2-7; D tentatively reads TRBD1 or TRBD2 (5 bases each). Trimming removed 5 bases at V and 1 base at J, with 16 bases between. This CDR3 spans 15 amino acids. CDR1 is SGHRS and CDR2 is YFSETQ in the germline V gene. CDR3 amino acids: CASRRGRTASYEQYF. CDR3 nucleotide sequence: TGCGCCAGCAGGAGGGGACGAACCGCGTCCTACGAGCAGTACTTC.

This clonotype was seen more than once but under ten times. The chain recombines TRBV15 with TRBJ2-3; D remains unclear. The CDR3 extends over 12 amino acids. The ends were cut back, 8 bases at V and 4 bases at J, with 10 bases in the middle. Germline V gives CDR1 LNHNV, CDR2 YYDKDF (reference sequence). The CDR3 DNA sequence: TGTGCCACCGGGTCCAGATCAGATACGCAGTATTTT. Its translation is CATGSRSDTQYF.

This clonotype has only a few counts. This chain connects TRBV7-8 to TRBJ2-3, with D possibly TRBD2 on 5 matching bases. Germline V gene sequence: CDR1 SGHVS, CDR2 FQNEAQ. The CDR3 is 15 residues long. Trimming took off 2 bases at V and 0 bases at J, with 9 bases between the two ends. In nucleotides, the CDR3 is TGTGCCAGCAGCTTAAGAGGGCTCAGCACAGATACGCAGTATTTT. This sequence encodes CASSLRGLSTDTQYF.